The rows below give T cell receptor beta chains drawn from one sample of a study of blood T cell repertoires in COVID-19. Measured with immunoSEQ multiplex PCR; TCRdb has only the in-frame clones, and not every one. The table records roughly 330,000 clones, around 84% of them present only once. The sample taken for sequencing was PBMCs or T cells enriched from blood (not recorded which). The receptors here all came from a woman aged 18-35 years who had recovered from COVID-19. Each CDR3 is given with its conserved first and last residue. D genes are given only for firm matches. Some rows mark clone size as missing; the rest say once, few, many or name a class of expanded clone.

TGTGCCAGCAGCTTCAGTACAACTAATGAAAAACTGTTTTTT | CASSFSTTNEKLFF | TRBJ1-4 | NA | TRBV5-8 | NA
TGTGCCAGCAGCCAAGAAATTGCGCTGCGAGGGAACACTGAAGCTTTCTTT | CASSQEIALRGNTEAFF | TRBJ1-1 | NA | TRBV3-1/TRBV3-2 | NA
TGTGCCAGCAGCTTGGGTCCAGCGGGGCTGGGAGAGACCCAGTACTTC | CASSLGPAGLGETQYF | TRBJ2-5 | TRBD2 | TRBV5-6 | once
TGTGCCAGCAGCTTACGGGGGGGCTACCCTAGCACAGATACGCAGTATTTT | CASSLRGGYPSTDTQYF | TRBJ2-3 | TRBD2 | TRBV7-3 | NA
TGCAGCGTCGACGACACGTACGAGCAGTACTTC | CSVDDTYEQYF | TRBJ2-7 | NA | TRBV29-1 | NA
TGTGCCACCCAGGGTTTACCTAACTATGGCTACACCTTC | CATQGLPNYGYTF | TRBJ1-2 | NA | TRBV7-9 | once
TGTGCCAGCAGCCTAGGGGGCGGAGAGCAGTACTTC | CASSLGGGEQYF | TRBJ2-7 | TRBD1 | TRBV7-9 | NA
TGTGCCAGCAGCTTGGGTACTAGCTCTATCTACGAGCAGTACTTC | CASSLGTSSIYEQYF | TRBJ2-7 | NA | TRBV5-6 | NA
TGTGCCAGCTCACATACCTCGATCGGACAGTTGAACACTGAAGCTTTCTTT | CASSHTSIGQLNTEAFF | TRBJ1-1 | NA | TRBV18 | NA
TGTGCCTGGAGGAGGCAGGGATACACTGAAGCTTTCTTT | CAWRRQGYTEAFF | TRBJ1-1 | NA | TRBV30 | NA
TGCGCCAGCAGCTTTAGCGTATCGACAGATACGCAGTATTTT | CASSFSVSTDTQYF | TRBJ2-3 | NA | TRBV5-1 | NA
TGTGCCAGCAGTTATCAAGGGGGCACCTACGAGCAGTACTTC | CASSYQGGTYEQYF | TRBJ2-7 | TRBD1 | TRBV28 | NA
TGTGCCAGCAGTTCAGGGGATCAGCCCCAGCATTTT | CASSSGDQPQHF | TRBJ1-5 | NA | TRBV12-3/TRBV12-4 | NA
TGTGCCAGCAGACAGGGGGCGGGCACTGAAGCTTTCTTT | CASRQGAGTEAFF | TRBJ1-1 | TRBD1 | TRBV28 | NA
TGTGCCAGCAGTGACGGTCCGGGCGGGGGTGAAGATACGCAGTATTTT | CASSDGPGGGEDTQYF | TRBJ2-3 | TRBD2 | TRBV6-4 | NA
TGCGCCAGCAGCTCCACCCCGGGTCTAGCGGACGAGCAGTACTTC | CASSSTPGLADEQYF | TRBJ2-7 | TRBD2 | TRBV5-1 | NA
TGTGCCAGCAGCTCACAGGGGCCCCTTAACTATGGCTACACCTTC | CASSSQGPLNYGYTF | TRBJ1-2 | TRBD1 | TRBV7-2 | once
TGTGCCACCAGTGATTCGGACAGGGGGCACACCGGGGAGCTGTTTTTT | CATSDSDRGHTGELFF | TRBJ2-2 | TRBD1 | TRBV24-1 | few
TGTGCCAGCAGCCCCGGACTAGCGGGAGCTACGCAGTATTTT | CASSPGLAGATQYF | TRBJ2-3 | TRBD2 | TRBV7-3 | NA
TGTGCCAGTAGTATAGGTCAGGGTGGAAATCAGCCCCAGCATTTT | CASSIGQGGNQPQHF | TRBJ1-5 | NA | TRBV19 | few
TGTGCCAGCACCCGAGGACTAGCGGACAATGAGCAGTTCTTC | CASTRGLADNEQFF | TRBJ2-1 | TRBD2 | TRBV13 | NA
TGCGCCAGCCTCAATGGAGTCTACGAGCAGTACTTC | CASLNGVYEQYF | TRBJ2-7 | NA | TRBV5-1 | NA
TGTGCCAGCAGCTTAGTGGGACAGACCGCTACTGAAGCTTTCTTT | CASSLVGQTATEAFF | TRBJ1-1 | TRBD1 | TRBV7-9 | NA
TGTGCCAGCAGCCCCGGGAGGATCACTAATGAAAAACTGTTTTTT | CASSPGRITNEKLFF | TRBJ1-4 | NA | TRBV28 | NA
TGTGCCAGCTCAAAGACAGGTACACAGGGCTCTGGGGCCAACGTCCTGACTTTC | CASSKTGTQGSGANVLTF | TRBJ2-6 | NA | TRBV18 | NA
TGTGCCAGCAGAGCGGGAGGATCCACCGGGGAGCTGTTTTTT | CASRAGGSTGELFF | TRBJ2-2 | TRBD2 | TRBV27 | NA
TGCGCCAGCAGCCAAATCTCAGATACGCAGTATTTT | CASSQISDTQYF | TRBJ2-3 | NA | TRBV4-1 | NA
TGTGCCAGCAGGGCCTTAAGGGACAGGGGAACTGAAGCTTTCTTT | CASRALRDRGTEAFF | TRBJ1-1 | TRBD1 | TRBV28 | NA
TGTGCCAGCAGCCAAGATGGGACTAGCGGGGGGTACGAGCAGTACTTC | CASSQDGTSGGYEQYF | TRBJ2-7 | TRBD2 | TRBV4-2 | many
TGTGCCAGCAGCCAAGATCAGGGGGTCGGCTACACCTTC | CASSQDQGVGYTF | TRBJ1-2 | TRBD1 | TRBV3-1/TRBV3-2 | few
TGTGCCAGCAGGGACGGGACAGGGGGTACCTACGAGCAGTACTTC | CASRDGTGGTYEQYF | TRBJ2-7 | TRBD1 | TRBV2 | NA
TGTGCCAGCAGTTACTCGATAGCAGGGGACAATGAGCAGTTCTTC | CASSYSIAGDNEQFF | TRBJ2-1 | NA | TRBV6-5 | NA
TGTGCCAGCAGATCCTCGACTAGCGGGAGGGGTGGGGAGCTGTTTTTT | CASRSSTSGRGGELFF | TRBJ2-2 | TRBD2 | TRBV27 | once
TGTGCCAGCAGCACCCCCCTGACAGGGGGTAATAATTCACCCCTCCACTTT | CASSTPLTGGNNSPLHF | TRBJ1-6 | TRBD1 | TRBV5-6 | NA
TGTGCCAGCAGCCAAGATTGGGGACTGCCCCCCTACGAGCAGTACTTC | CASSQDWGLPPYEQYF | TRBJ2-7 | NA | TRBV14 | NA
TGTGCCAGCAGTGAAGAGGCGGCAGCCTTTTACGAGCAGTACTTC | CASSEEAAAFYEQYF | TRBJ2-7 | NA | TRBV2 | NA
TGTGCCAGCAGTCGAACAGGGAGAGGTTTGTACGAGCAGTACTTC | CASSRTGRGLYEQYF | TRBJ2-7 | NA | TRBV6-5 | NA
TGTGCCCCGTACACGGAAGCTTTCTTT | CAPYTEAFF | TRBJ1-1 | NA | TRBV30 | NA
TGTGCCATCAGTGACGGACAGTACTATGGCTACACCTTC | CAISDGQYYGYTF | TRBJ1-2 | NA | TRBV10-3 | NA
TGTGCCAGCAGTTTACCCATTCCCGGGACAGTCTATGCGACCCAGTACTTC | CASSLPIPGTVYATQYF | TRBJ2-5 | TRBD1 | TRBV27 | NA
TGTGCCAGTAGTCCTCGACAGACCGATCAGCCCCAGCATTTT | CASSPRQTDQPQHF | TRBJ1-5 | NA | TRBV19 | NA